The 19 T cell receptor beta chains presented below share a single source sample, sequenced in a study of T cells in tuberculosis. Sequencing used immunoSEQ multiplex PCR; TCRdb keeps in-frame clones, though not all of them. The top ten clones hold under 2% of a sample with 35,000 to 50,000 clones, roughly 94% of them seen once. The material sequenced was PBMCs. These receptor sequences come from a donor aged 10-29 years with latent tuberculosis or without tuberculosis infection. Some clones in this sample may be carry-over from other donors' samples.

The genes are TRBV28 and TRBJ2-7, with TRBD2 matching over 10 bases. CDR1 and CDR2 from the germline V gene are MDHEN and SYDVKM. V gave up 6 bases and J gave up 3 bases; unmatched junction bases: 11. The CDR3 extends over 16 amino acids. The CDR3 spells CASRSPGLATSYEQYF. For the CDR3, the DNA is TGTGCCAGCAGGTCCCCGGGACTAGCGACAAGCTACGAGCAGTACTTC.

This sequence joins TRBV19 and TRBJ2-1; a weak D match, TRBD2 (6 bases). Deletions cut 2 bases from V and 2 bases from J, with 10 bases between. From germline, CDR1 is LNHDA and CDR2 SQIVND (reference sequence). The CDR3 has 15 residues. The CDR3 loop is CASSIREIAYNEQFF. The CDR3, as DNA: TGTGCCAGTAGTATACGGGAGATCGCCTACAATGAGCAGTTCTTC.

This chain uses TRBV7-2 with TRBJ2-2; 7 nucleotides align to TRBD1. The V gene's germline CDR1 is SGHTA and CDR2 FQGNSA. CDR3 length: 18 amino acids. Trimming cost V 5 bases and J 7 bases; bases outside gene matches: 19. CDR3 sequence (DNA): TGTGCCAGCAGCCCAGTAGCGACAGGGCGGTCTCTAGGCGGGGAGCTGTTTTTT. Residues: CASSPVATGRSLGGELFF. The full variable domain, completed using reference TRBV7-2 and TRBJ2-2, is GAGVSQSPSNKVTEKGKDVELRCDPISGHTALYWYRQSLGQGLEFLIYFQGNSAPDKSGLPSDRFSAERTGGSVSTLTIQRTQQEDSAVYLCASSPVATGRSLGGELFFGEGSRLTVL.

This chain joins TRBV28 and TRBJ2-2, with D tentatively TRBD2 (6 bases). V lost 5 bases and J 6 bases, leaving 13 bases between the germline ends. Looked up from germline, CDR1 is MDHEN and CDR2 is SYDVKM. CDR3 size: 14 residues. CDR3 DNA sequence: TGTGCCAGCAGTCCGGGGAGGATCGCCGGGGAGCTGTTTTTT. Protein sequence: CASSPGRIAGELFF.

The chain combines TRBV4-3 with TRBJ2-2; possibly TRBD1 for D (5 bases). Germline loops: CDR1 LGHNA, CDR2 YSLEER. CDR3 length: 15 amino acids. V shed 4 bases and J shed 4 bases, with 13 bases lying between them. DNA for the CDR3: TGCGCCAGCAGCCCAGGGATACGAGCCACCGGGGAGCTGTTTTTT. Amino acid sequence: CASSPGIRATGELFF.

This chain joins TRBV28 and TRBJ1-4; D gene ambiguous. The CDR3 spans 14 residues. In germline, CDR1 is MDHEN, CDR2 SYDVKM. V was clipped by 6 bases and J by 3 bases, with 11 bases between them. CDR3 residues: CASSPGSANEKLFF. The DNA of the CDR3 is TGTGCCAGCAGCCCCGGGTCGGCTAATGAAAAACTGTTTTTT.

The rearrangement links TRBV4-3 to TRBJ1-2, with D unclear. The CDR3 sequence is 19 residues long. Germline CDR1 and CDR2: LGHNA and YSLEER. V lost 4 bases, J lost 4 bases, and 28 bases lay in between. The CDR3 sequence is CASSLSGERRVSVGYGYTF. CDR3 sequence (DNA): TGCGCCAGCAGCCTCAGCGGGGAAAGGCGTGTCAGCGTTGGCTATGGCTACACCTTC.

The chain combines TRBV4-1 with TRBJ2-1, with TRBD2 matching over 8 bases. The germline CDR1 and CDR2 sequences are MGHRA and YSYEKL. The J segment lost 9 bases and the V segment lost 4 bases, leaving 11 bases of the junction unmatched. The CDR3 covers 15 residues. Here the CDR3 reads CASSPAGVGSIEQFF. The CDR3 nucleotides read TGCGCCAGCAGCCCAGCGGGAGTTGGTTCGATTGAGCAGTTCTTC.

This clone occurred a few times. This chain uses TRBV6-4 with TRBJ1-5; D is unclear. The length of the CDR3 is 14 residues. CDR1 is MRHNA and CDR2 is SNTAGT in the germline V gene. Trimming removed 2 bases from V and 4 bases from J, with 9 bases in between. CDR3 residues: CASSDRLTNQPQHF. The DNA for the CDR3 is TGTGCCAGCAGTGACCGGTTGACTAATCAGCCCCAGCATTTT.

The genes are TRBV5-8 and TRBJ1-2; 7 nucleotides match TRBD1. This CDR3 is built from 13 residues. Germline V gene data show CDR1 as SGHTS and CDR2 as YDEGEE. J gave up 4 bases and V 3 bases, and 3 bases lay outside the gene matches. CDR3 residues: CASSWDRIYGYTF. In nucleotides, the CDR3 is TGTGCCAGCAGCTGGGACAGAATCTATGGCTACACCTTC.

The chain links TRBV4-3 to TRBJ2-7; 7 bases are a match to TRBD2. CDR3 length: 16 amino acids. Germline V lookup: CDR1 LGHNA, CDR2 YSLEER. The J segment lost 0 bases and the V segment lost 0 bases, leaving 5 bases of the junction unmatched. The CDR3 DNA sequence: TGCGCCAGCAGCCAAGATCTAAGCGGGGCCTCCTACGAGCAGTACTTC. It codes for CASSQDLSGASYEQYF.

This rearrangement joins TRBV27 to TRBJ2-3; TRBD2 agrees at 10 bases. This CDR3 is built from 15 residues. With 4 bases clipped from V and 5 bases from J, the junction kept 6 bases outside the gene matches. Germline CDR1 is MNHEY and CDR2 is SMNVEV (reference sequence). The CDR3 loop reads CASSSLAGVGDTQYF. As DNA, the CDR3 is TGTGCCAGCAGTTCCCTAGCGGGAGTGGGAGATACGCAGTATTTT.

The chain carries TRBV11-2 and TRBJ1-1; no firm D call. The CDR3 contains 14 residues. V gave up 5 bases and J gave up 2 bases, with 12 bases separating them. Germline loops: CDR1 SGHAT, CDR2 FQNNGV. CDR3 amino acids: CASSPGVPNTEAFF. The CDR3, as DNA: TGTGCCAGCAGCCCGGGAGTGCCCAACACTGAAGCTTTCTTT.

The V and J genes are TRBV5-6 and TRBJ2-7; 8 nucleotides match TRBD1. Germline V gene data show CDR1 as SGHDT and CDR2 as YYEEEE. This CDR3 is 15 amino acids long. J gave up 2 bases and V 2 bases, and 6 bases lay outside the gene matches. The CDR3, as DNA: TGTGCCAGCAGCTTTATGGCAGGGGGCCCCTACGAGCAGTACTTC. Translated: CASSFMAGGPYEQYF.

V usage is TRBV9 and J usage is TRBJ2-1; 11 bases are shared with TRBD2. The germline V gene encodes CDR1 SGDLS and CDR2 YYNGEE. The CDR3 is made up of 17 amino acids. Trimming took 0 bases from V and 3 from J; bases not matched to a gene: 5. The CDR3 DNA follows: TGTGCCAGCAGCGTAGGCCCCCTAGCGGGAGGCTACAATGAGCAGTTCTTC. Translation: CASSVGPLAGGYNEQFF.

The V gene is TRBV2, the J gene TRBJ2-3; TRBD2 matches at 7 bases. The CDR3 consists of 14 residues. V lost 6 bases, J lost 8 bases, and 11 bases stayed unmatched. The V gene's germline CDR1 is SNHLY and CDR2 FYNNEI. The CDR3 loop is CASRGEGRIPTQYF. The CDR3 DNA follows: TGTGCCAGCAGGGGGGAGGGCCGGATTCCTACGCAGTATTTT.

The J gene is TRBJ2-7, the V gene TRBV19; the D gene is possibly TRBD1 (6 bases). CDR1 is LNHDA and CDR2 is SQIVND in the germline V gene (reference sequence). The germline V and J ends were trimmed by 2 bases and 6 bases, with 11 bases remaining between them. CDR3 length: 13 amino acids. As DNA, the CDR3 is TGTGCCAGTAGTATAAAGAGAGGGGGCGAGCAGTACTTC. As protein: CASSIKRGGEQYF.

The V gene is TRBV7-9, the J gene TRBJ1-5, with 8 bases lining up with TRBD1. The CDR3 contains 17 residues. The ends lost 5 bases at V and 2 bases at J; junction bases unmatched: 11. Germline V gene sequence: CDR1 SEHNR, CDR2 FQNEAQ (reference sequence). CDR3 amino acids: CASSHRTGNVGNQPQHF. Written as DNA, the CDR3 is TGTGCCAGCAGCCATAGGACAGGGAACGTAGGCAATCAGCCCCAGCATTTT.

The rearrangement joins TRBV10-3 to TRBJ2-5; tentatively, D is TRBD2 (5 bases). Germline V gives CDR1 ENHRY, CDR2 SYGVKD. The V end lost 5 bases, the J end lost 1 base, and 17 bases lay between the germline ends. This CDR3 is built from 16 residues. DNA for the CDR3: TGTGCCATCAGTCGGAACCGGGAATATGGCCAAGAGACCCAGTACTTC. Protein: CAISRNREYGQETQYF.